The clone carrying this TCR beta chain was observed a handful of times. MiXCR, applied by TCRdb to the PCR reads, yields one record per CDR3 protein. The top ten clones hold about 0.78% of a sample with hundreds of thousands of distinct CDR3 sequences, roughly 27% of them seen once. This sample stems from a study of molecular identifiers for immune sequencing clone quantification. Deletions cut 10 bases from V and 8 bases from J, with 6 bases between. Germline CDR1 reads SEHNR; CDR2 reads FQNEAQ (reference sequence). The CDR3 consists of 9 residues. V is TRBV7-9 and J is TRBJ2-1; D is possibly TRBD2 (5 bases). This clonotype was obtained from a human donor in good health. Some libraries in this study had Jurkat cell RNA spiked in. Sequenced sample: naive CD8+ T cells from blood, with Jurkat cell RNA spiked in. Documented subset: FACS-sorted CD8+CD4-CCR7+CD45RA+ naive T cells. The CDR3 region has the DNA TGTGCCACCGGGGATGAGCAGTTCTTC. This sequence encodes CATGDEQFF.